Shown below are 15 T cell receptor beta chains from a single sample sequenced in a study of blood T cell repertoires in COVID-19. Profiling relied on immunoSEQ multiplex PCR, and the TCRdb table lists in-frame clones only, not all of them. The table has approximately 280,000 clones, 80% to 95% seen once. Sequences were obtained from peripheral blood. These receptors were collected from a woman aged 25 to 39 with COVID-19, enrolled during active disease.

This clone appeared a single time. The V call is TRBV30, the J call TRBJ2-7, with D uncertain. Germline V gives CDR1 GTSNPN, CDR2 SVGIG (reference sequence). The CDR3 has 11 amino acids. Trimming shortened V by 0 bases and J by 6 bases, and 6 bases separated the two germline ends. The CDR3 coding sequence is TGTGCCTGGAGTGTATCGGGCGAGCAGTACTTC. Protein: CAWSVSGEQYF.

CDR3 DNA: TGTGCCAGTAGTATGACCGGGACAGCTACCTACGAGCAGTACTTC. Encoded protein: CASSMTGTATYEQYF. The V and J genes are TRBV19 and TRBJ2-7; 7 positions agree with TRBD1. The germline V gene encodes CDR1 LNHDA and CDR2 SQIVND (reference sequence). V lost 3 bases, J lost 2 bases, and 7 bases stayed unmatched. The CDR3 has 15 amino acids.

This clone was observed a handful of times. Other DNA sequences in this sample translate to the same CDR3. V and J are TRBV6-5 and TRBJ1-2; a weak D match, TRBD1 (5 bases). CDR1 and CDR2 from the germline V gene are MNHEY and SVGAGI. This CDR3 has 11 residues. V was cut by 6 bases and J by 5 bases, with 7 bases left in between. CDR3 sequence: CASSSGYGYTF. CDR3 DNA: TGTGCCAGCAGCTCAGGGTATGGCTACACCTTC.

The V gene is TRBV13, the J gene TRBJ2-7, with D maybe TRBD1 (5 bases). CDR3 length: 11 residues. Per the germline V gene, CDR1 is PRHDT and CDR2 is FYEKMQ (reference sequence). Trimming cost V 2 bases and J 6 bases, with 5 bases left between them. CDR3 nucleotide sequence: TGTGCCAGCAGCTTAACAGGCGAGCAGTACTTC. Its protein product is CASSLTGEQYF.

On this clone: This sample includes further DNA sequences coding for the same CDR3. The chain is built from TRBV9 and TRBJ1-6; the D is unclear. V was cut by 0 bases and J by 13 bases, with 14 bases left in between. The germline CDR1 and CDR2 sequences are SGDLS and YYNGEE. The CDR3 loop spans 14 amino acids. The CDR3 DNA sequence: TGTGCCAGCAGCGTAGAGTCGGGTTTCTCGCCCCTCCACTTT. Translating it yields CASSVESGFSPLHF.

Only one count was recorded for this clone. This sequence joins TRBV7-9 and TRBJ2-5; 8 positions agree with TRBD1. The CDR3 extends over 13 amino acids. CDR1 is SEHNR, CDR2 FQNEAQ, per germline (reference sequence). The J segment lost 6 bases and the V segment lost 7 bases, leaving 7 bases of the junction unmatched. DNA of the CDR3: TGTGCCAGCACCAGGGGGCGGACACAGACCCAGTACTTC. It codes for CASTRGRTQTQYF. The whole variable domain, filled in from reference TRBV7-9 and TRBJ2-5, reads DTGVSQNPRHKITKRGQNVTFRCDPISEHNRLYWYRQTLGQGPEFLTYFQNEAQLEKSRLLSDRFSAERPKGSFSTLEIQRTEQGDSAMYLCASTRGRTQTQYFGPGTRLLVL.

The chain uses TRBV28 and TRBJ1-1; D is undetermined. The V end lost 2 bases, the J end lost 0 bases, and 13 bases lay between the germline ends. The germline CDR1 and CDR2 sequences are MDHEN and SYDVKM. CDR3 length: 16 amino acids. CDR3: CASSLPGGGLNTEAFF. In DNA form, the CDR3 reads TGTGCCAGCAGTTTACCGGGCGGAGGTCTGAACACTGAAGCTTTCTTT. Using reference TRBV28 and TRBJ1-1 for the parts outside the CDR3, the full variable domain is DVKVTQSSRYLVKRTGEKVFLECVQDMDHENMFWYRQDPGLGLRLIYFSYDVKMKEKGDIPEGYSVSREKKERFSLILESASTNQTSMYLCASSLPGGGLNTEAFFGQGTRLTVV.

The chain is built from TRBV28 and TRBJ2-5, with D maybe TRBD1 (5 bases). Trimming removed 2 bases from V and 0 bases from J, with 10 bases in between. CDR1 and CDR2 from the germline V gene are MDHEN and SYDVKM. The length of the CDR3 is 15 residues. The CDR3 bases are TGTGCCAGCAGTTTACCCGCAGGGAACCAAGAGACCCAGTACTTC. Its protein product is CASSLPAGNQETQYF. The full variable domain, completed using reference TRBV28 and TRBJ2-5, is DVKVTQSSRYLVKRTGEKVFLECVQDMDHENMFWYRQDPGLGLRLIYFSYDVKMKEKGDIPEGYSVSREKKERFSLILESASTNQTSMYLCASSLPAGNQETQYFGPGTRLLVL.

The V and J genes are TRBV6-4 and TRBJ2-7; tentatively, D is TRBD1 (6 bases). The CDR3 covers 12 residues. The V gene's germline CDR1 is MRHNA and CDR2 SNTAGT. Trimming removed 6 bases at V and 4 bases at J, with 10 bases between. The CDR3 DNA reads TGTGCCAGCAGCCTCAGGGGTTACGAGCAGTACTTC. It translates to CASSLRGYEQYF.

V and J are TRBV27 and TRBJ1-1, with 8 bases fitting TRBD1. This CDR3 region has 14 residues. V gave up 5 bases and J gave up 1 base; unmatched junction bases: 3. Germline values: CDR1 MNHEY, CDR2 SMNVEV (reference sequence). For the CDR3, the DNA is TGTGCCAGCAGTACAACAGGGGGGAACACTGAAGCTTTCTTT. This sequence encodes CASSTTGGNTEAFF.

This chain links TRBV5-6 with TRBJ2-7; the match to TRBD1 covers 8 bases. From germline, CDR1 is SGHDT and CDR2 YYEEEE. The CDR3 sequence is 14 residues long. V trimming: 4 bases; J trimming: 5 bases; junction bases outside the gene matches: 8. The CDR3 DNA reads as TGTGCCAGCAGCGCGCAGGGGGCCGGGAACGAGCAGTACTTC. Its protein is CASSAQGAGNEQYF. The full variable domain, completed using reference TRBV5-6 and TRBJ2-7, is DAGVTQSPTHLIKTRGQQVTLRCSPKSGHDTVSWYQQALGQGPQFIFQYYEEEERQRGNFPDRFSGHQFPNYSSELNVNALLLGDSALYLCASSAQGAGNEQYFGPGTRLTVT.

The genes are TRBV6-2 or TRBV6-3 and TRBJ1-1; the D gene is possibly TRBD1 (6 bases). CDR1 and CDR2 from the germline V gene are MNHEY and SVGEGT. The CDR3 sequence is 14 residues long. The V gene lost 2 bases and the J gene lost 5 bases, with 12 bases spanning the gap. CDR3 coding DNA: TGTGCCAGCAGTTACGGAGTGAGGGGGACTGAAGCTTTCTTT. It specifies CASSYGVRGTEAFF.

This rearrangement joins TRBV7-3 to TRBJ2-5; 11 bases align to TRBD2. Looked up from germline, CDR1 is SGHTA and CDR2 is FQGTGA. The CDR3 totals 16 residues. V trimming: 5 bases; J trimming: 5 bases; junction bases outside the gene matches: 10. Written as DNA, the CDR3 is TGTGCCAGCAGCCCCCACGGTAGCGGGAGGGGGGAGACCCAGTACTTC. Amino acids: CASSPHGSGRGETQYF.

The chain is built from TRBV18 and TRBJ2-7; TRBD2 is a possible D gene (5 bases). The CDR3 consists of 14 residues. Trimming removed 3 bases from V and 2 bases from J, with 11 bases in between. Germline CDR1 reads KGHSH; CDR2 reads LQKENI. Here the CDR3 DNA reads TGTGCCAGCTCACCCCCGAGGGTCCCCTACGAGCAGTACTTC. This codes for CASSPPRVPYEQYF.

The rearrangement joins TRBV7-3 to TRBJ1-5; 10 nucleotides line up with TRBD1. V shed 7 bases and J 2 bases; nucleotides not matched to a gene: 8. The CDR3 length is 16 residues. The germline V gene encodes CDR1 SGHTA and CDR2 FQGTGA. The chain's CDR3 is CASTGTGVNGNQPQHF. Here the CDR3 DNA reads TGTGCCAGCACAGGGACAGGGGTTAACGGCAATCAGCCCCAGCATTTT.